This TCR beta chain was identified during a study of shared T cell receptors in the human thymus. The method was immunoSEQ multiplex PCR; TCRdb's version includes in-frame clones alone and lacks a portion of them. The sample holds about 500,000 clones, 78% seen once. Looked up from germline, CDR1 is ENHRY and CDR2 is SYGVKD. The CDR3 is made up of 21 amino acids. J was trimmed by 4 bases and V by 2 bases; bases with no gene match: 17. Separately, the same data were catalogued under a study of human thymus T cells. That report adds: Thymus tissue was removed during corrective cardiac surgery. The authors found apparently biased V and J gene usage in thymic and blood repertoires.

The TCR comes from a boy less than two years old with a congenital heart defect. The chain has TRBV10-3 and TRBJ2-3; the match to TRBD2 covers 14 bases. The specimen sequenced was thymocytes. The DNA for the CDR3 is TGTGCCATCAGTGAGGTGAGGGGCATCGGACTAGCGGGAGGATTCGCAGATACGCAGTATTTT. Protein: CAISEVRGIGLAGGFADTQYF.